This entry describes one T cell receptor beta chain. This CDR3 is built from 11 residues. Trimming removed 6 bases at V and 12 bases at J, with 12 bases between. CDR1 MDHEN and CDR2 SYDVKM come from the germline V gene. The PCR had 60 Vbeta and 13 Jbeta primers. Only in-frame clones appear in the TCRdb table, and some are missing; sequencing was by immunoSEQ multiplex PCR. The profile shows 150,000 to 200,000 clones, about 81% of them singletons. This record comes from a study of cytomegalovirus exposure and HLA in healthy donors. This rearrangement joins TRBV28 to TRBJ2-1; D is uncertain. Sample: PBMCs. The receptor's source is a woman between 18 and 29 years old in good health and CMV-seronegative. In DNA form, the CDR3 reads TGTGCCAGCAGCAATCCTCTAGGGCAGTTCTTC. It is translated as CASSNPLGQFF. Full variable domain (missing parts from reference TRBV28 and TRBJ2-1): DVKVTQSSRYLVKRTGEKVFLECVQDMDHENMFWYRQDPGLGLRLIYFSYDVKMKEKGDIPEGYSVSREKKERFSLILESASTNQTSMYLCASSNPLGQFFGPGTRLTVL.